The following is a T cell receptor beta chain sequence with its context. As yet, its antigen is unknown. Sequencing was performed with immunoSEQ multiplex PCR; in TCRdb, only in-frame clones are kept and a portion is missing. The data hold 35,000 or so clones, with about 85% observed a single time. This entry comes from a study of STAT5B mutations in CD4+ large granular lymphocyte leukemia. Study conclusions and caveats: Top patient clones used TRBV06 genes more often: 8/27 versus 2/35 in controls.

The CDR3 contains 13 residues. V lost 8 bases, J lost 2 bases, and 13 bases lay in between. Germline V gives CDR1 LNHDA, CDR2 SQIVND (reference sequence). The chain links TRBV19 to TRBJ2-7; the D is unclear. The sequencing sample was made of CD4+ T cells from blood buffy coats. This receptor was obtained from a human donor in good health. CDR3 in DNA: TGTGCCAGTCCCGATATCCTAACCTACGAGCAGTACTTC. It yields the protein CASPDILTYEQYF.